Listed below are T cell receptor beta chains from one sample, sequenced in a study of memory CD4+ T cells and cytomegalovirus serostatus. Clones were sequenced by immunoSEQ multiplex PCR, and TCRdb holds only the in-frame ones, with some missing. Of approximately 26,000 clones listed, more than 60% were seen once; the top ten hold around 0.66%. Input material: memory CD4+ T cells from blood. These receptors were obtained from an adult in good health and CMV-seronegative. Each CDR3 is given with its conserved first and last residue. D genes are given only for firm matches. Size tells how often a clone was seen (once, few, many) or the class of an expanded clone, and some rows leave it out.

>TRBJ1-1|TRBV9|-|TRBD1
CASSQDRHTEAFF
TGTGCCAGCAGCCAGGACAGGCACACTGAAGCTTTCTTT
>TRBJ1-2|TRBV19|-|-
CASTPGTYYGYTF
TGTGCCAGTACGCCGGGAACCTACTATGGCTACACCTTC
>TRBJ2-5|TRBV15|-|-
CATSEESRQETQYF
TGTGCCACCAGCGAGGAGTCGAGGCAAGAGACCCAGTACTTC
>TRBJ2-7|TRBV9|-|-
CASSVAGMGADPYEQYF
TGTGCCAGCAGCGTAGCGGGGATGGGCGCAGACCCCTACGAGCAGTACTTC
>TRBJ1-1|TRBV6-1|-|TRBD1
CASSVTGDRDAFF
TGTGCCAGCAGTGTCACGGGGGACAGGGATGCTTTCTTT
>TRBJ1-1|TRBV13|-|-
CASSLEAGAGVTEAFF
TGTGCCAGCAGCTTAGAAGCGGGTGCGGGGGTCACTGAAGCTTTCTTT
>TRBJ2-1|TRBV18|-|-
CASSPPSRATGNEQFF
TGTGCCAGCTCACCCCCCTCAAGGGCGACGGGGAATGAGCAGTTCTTC
>TRBJ2-5|TRBV29-1|-|-
CSVSRAGPWETQYF
TGCAGCGTCTCCAGGGCCGGGCCTTGGGAGACCCAGTACTTC
>TRBJ1-1|TRBV14|-|-
CASSRYLGNTEAFF
TGTGCCAGCAGTCGGTACCTGGGGAACACTGAAGCTTTCTTT
>TRBJ1-1|TRBV6-1|-|-
CASSAISKRTVNTEAFF
TGTGCCAGCAGTGCCATTTCTAAAAGGACAGTAAACACTGAAGCTTTCTTT
>TRBJ1-6|TRBV7-2|-|-
CASSLQSNSPLHF
TGTGCCAGCAGCTTACAGAGCAATTCACCCCTCCACTTT
>TRBJ1-1|TRBV13|-|-
CASSLFGPGNTEAFF
-
>TRBJ1-1|TRBV7-9|few|-
CASSTRVANTEAFF
TGTGCCAGCAGTACCAGGGTTGCGAACACTGAAGCTTTCTTT
>TRBJ1-2|TRBV28|-|-
CASSFGQSYGYTF
TGTGCCAGCAGTTTCGGGCAGTCCTATGGCTACACCTTC